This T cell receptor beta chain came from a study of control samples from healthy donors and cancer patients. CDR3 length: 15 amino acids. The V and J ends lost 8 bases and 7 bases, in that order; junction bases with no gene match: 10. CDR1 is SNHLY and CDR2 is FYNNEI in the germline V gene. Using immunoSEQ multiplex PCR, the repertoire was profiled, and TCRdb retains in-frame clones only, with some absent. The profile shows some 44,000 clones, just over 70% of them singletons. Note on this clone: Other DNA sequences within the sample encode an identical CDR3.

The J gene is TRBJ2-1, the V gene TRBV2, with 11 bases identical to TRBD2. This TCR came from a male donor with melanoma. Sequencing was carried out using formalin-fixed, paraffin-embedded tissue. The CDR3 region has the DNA TGTGCCAGCTCGGTCGAGGCTAGCGGGAGGAATGAGCAGTTCTTC. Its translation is CASSVEASGRNEQFF.